The TCR beta chain described here comes from a study of neurological immune-mediated disorders. The CDR3 runs 13 residues. Germline V gene data show CDR1 as SGHRS and CDR2 as YFSETQ. Noted time point: longitudinal time-point 1 (baseline). TCRdb fed the 5' RACE reads into MiXCR, producing one record per CDR3 protein. The table includes 47,000 or so distinct CDR3 sequences, 10% detected once. Notes on this clonotype: The junction shows a germline mismatch at one end, possibly a read error.

The source is a woman aged 40 to 55 in good health. The chain couples TRBV5-1 to TRBJ2-2, with D perhaps TRBD2 (5 bases). Specimen: PBMCs. The CDR3 sequence: CATNPGEAGQLFF. As DNA, the CDR3 is TGCGCCACCAACCCCGGGGAAGCCGGGCAGCTGTTTTTT.